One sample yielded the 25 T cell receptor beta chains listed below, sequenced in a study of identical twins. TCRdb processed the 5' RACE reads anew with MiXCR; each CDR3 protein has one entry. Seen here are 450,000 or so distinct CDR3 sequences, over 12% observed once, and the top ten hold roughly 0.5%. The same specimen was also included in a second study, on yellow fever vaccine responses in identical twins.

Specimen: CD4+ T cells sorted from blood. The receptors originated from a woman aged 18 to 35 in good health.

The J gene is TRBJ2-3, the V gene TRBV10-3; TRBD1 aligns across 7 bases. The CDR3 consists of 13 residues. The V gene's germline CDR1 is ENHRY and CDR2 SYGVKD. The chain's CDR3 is CATTGMDTDTQYF. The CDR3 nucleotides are TGTGCGACGACAGGGATGGATACAGATACGCAGTATTTT.

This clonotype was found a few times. The CDR3 bases are TGCGCCAGCAGCTTGGCCCGTGGACAGGGGGAAACCGGGGAGCTGTTTTTT. It codes for CASSLARGQGETGELFF. The chain combines TRBV5-1 with TRBJ2-2; 10 bases align to TRBD1. The CDR3 runs 17 residues. V was clipped by 0 bases and J by 5 bases; unmatched bases: 7. Germline V lookup: CDR1 SGHRS, CDR2 YFSETQ.

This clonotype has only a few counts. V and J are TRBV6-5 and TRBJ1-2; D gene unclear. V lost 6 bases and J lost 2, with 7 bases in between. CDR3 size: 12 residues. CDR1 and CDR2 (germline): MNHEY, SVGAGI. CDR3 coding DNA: TGTGCCAGCAGACAGAAGAACTATGGCTACACCTTC. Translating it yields CASRQKNYGYTF.

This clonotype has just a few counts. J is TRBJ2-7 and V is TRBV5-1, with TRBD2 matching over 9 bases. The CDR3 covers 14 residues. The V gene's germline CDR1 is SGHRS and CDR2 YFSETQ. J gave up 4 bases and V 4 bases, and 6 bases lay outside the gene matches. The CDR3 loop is CASSPGLAQYEQYF. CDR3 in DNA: TGCGCCAGCAGCCCGGGACTAGCTCAGTACGAGCAGTACTTC.

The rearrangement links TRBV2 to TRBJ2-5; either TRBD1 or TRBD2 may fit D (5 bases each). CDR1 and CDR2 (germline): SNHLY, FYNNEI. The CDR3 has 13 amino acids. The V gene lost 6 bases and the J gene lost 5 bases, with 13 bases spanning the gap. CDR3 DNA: TGTGCCAGCAGAGGGACCGCTCTTGAGACCCAGTACTTC. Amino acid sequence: CASRGTALETQYF. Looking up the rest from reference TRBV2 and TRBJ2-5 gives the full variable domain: EPEVTQTPSHQVTQMGQEVILRCVPISNHLYFYWYRQILGQKVEFLVSFYNNEISEKSEIFDDQFSVERPDGSNFTLKIRSTKLEDSAMYFCASRGTALETQYFGPGTRLLVL.

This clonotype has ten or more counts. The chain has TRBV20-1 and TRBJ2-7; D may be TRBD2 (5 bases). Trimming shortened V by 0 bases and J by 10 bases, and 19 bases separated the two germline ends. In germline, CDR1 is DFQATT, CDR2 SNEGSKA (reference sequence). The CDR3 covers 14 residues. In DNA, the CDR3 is TGCAGTGCTAGAGATCGACTATTAGACGGACGACAGTACTTC. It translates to CSARDRLLDGRQYF.

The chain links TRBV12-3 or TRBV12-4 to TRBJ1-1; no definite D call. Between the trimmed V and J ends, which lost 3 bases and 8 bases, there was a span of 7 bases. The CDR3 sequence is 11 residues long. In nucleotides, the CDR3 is TGTGCCAGCAGTTTGGTCAGGGAAGCTTTCTTT. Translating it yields CASSLVREAFF.

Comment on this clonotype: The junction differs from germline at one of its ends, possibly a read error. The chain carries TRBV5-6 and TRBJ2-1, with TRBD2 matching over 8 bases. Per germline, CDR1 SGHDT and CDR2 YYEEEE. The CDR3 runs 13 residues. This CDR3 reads CASSWGASGPPSF. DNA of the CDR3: TGTGCCAGCAGCTGGGGGGCTAGCGGGCCTCCCTCGTTC.

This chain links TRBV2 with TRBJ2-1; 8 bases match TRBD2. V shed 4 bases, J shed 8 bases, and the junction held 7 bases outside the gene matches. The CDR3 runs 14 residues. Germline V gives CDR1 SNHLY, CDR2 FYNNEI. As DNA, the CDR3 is TGTGCCAGCAGTGGAACTAGCGGTGAGGATGAGCAGTTCTTC. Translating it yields CASSGTSGEDEQFF.

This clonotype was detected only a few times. CDR3 nucleotides: TGTGCCAGCAGTTTTACGCATCCCGGGACAGGGGGTTACGAGCAGTACTTC. The encoded protein is CASSFTHPGTGGYEQYF. The chain links TRBV28 to TRBJ2-7; 11 nucleotides match TRBD1. CDR3 length: 17 residues. Germline CDR1 reads MDHEN; CDR2 reads SYDVKM. The J segment lost 4 bases and the V segment lost 3 bases, leaving 11 bases of the junction unmatched.

The CDR3 protein is CSASSGEREQFF. The CDR3 DNA reads as TGCAGCGCCTCAAGTGGAGAGCGTGAGCAGTTCTTC. The chain employs TRBV29-1 and TRBJ2-1, with D unclear. This CDR3 is built from 12 residues. CDR1 SQVTM and CDR2 ANQGSEA come from the germline V gene. With 7 bases removed from V and 9 bases from J, the gap between germline ends came to 16 bases.

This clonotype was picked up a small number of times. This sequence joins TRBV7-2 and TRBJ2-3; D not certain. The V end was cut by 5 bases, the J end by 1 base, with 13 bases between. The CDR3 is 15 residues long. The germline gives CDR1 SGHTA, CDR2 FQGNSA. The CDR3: CASSRASGGTDTQYF. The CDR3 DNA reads TGTGCCAGCAGCCGGGCGTCTGGGGGCACAGATACGCAGTATTTT.

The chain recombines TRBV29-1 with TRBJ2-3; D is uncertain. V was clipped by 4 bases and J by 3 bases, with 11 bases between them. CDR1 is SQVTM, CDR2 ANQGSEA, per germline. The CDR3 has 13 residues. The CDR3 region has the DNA TGCAGCGTTGGGTCAGTCCTTACAGATACGCAGTATTTT. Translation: CSVGSVLTDTQYF.

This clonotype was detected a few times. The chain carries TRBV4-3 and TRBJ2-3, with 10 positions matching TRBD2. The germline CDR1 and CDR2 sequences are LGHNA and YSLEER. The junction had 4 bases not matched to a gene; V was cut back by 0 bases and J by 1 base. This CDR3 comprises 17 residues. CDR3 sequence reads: CASSQDGLADGTDTQYF. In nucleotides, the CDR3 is TGCGCCAGCAGCCAAGATGGACTAGCGGACGGCACAGATACGCAGTATTTT.

CDR3 sequence: CASTPKPGLAQETQYF. As DNA, the CDR3 is TGCGCCAGCACTCCCAAGCCGGGACTAGCCCAAGAGACCCAGTACTTC. This chain uses TRBV5-1 with TRBJ2-5; TRBD2 agrees at 9 bases. CDR1 is SGHRS, CDR2 YFSETQ, per germline. CDR3 length equals 16 residues. Germline trimming cut 6 bases from V and 1 base from J; bases unmatched to any gene: 10.

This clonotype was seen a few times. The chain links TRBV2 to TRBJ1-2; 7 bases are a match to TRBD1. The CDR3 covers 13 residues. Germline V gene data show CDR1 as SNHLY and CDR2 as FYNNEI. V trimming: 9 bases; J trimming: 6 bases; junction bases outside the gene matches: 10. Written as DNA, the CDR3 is TGTGCCAGTAGCGGGGACAGCTCAAATGGCTACACCTTC. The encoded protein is CASSGDSSNGYTF. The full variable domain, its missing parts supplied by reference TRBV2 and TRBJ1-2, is EPEVTQTPSHQVTQMGQEVILRCVPISNHLYFYWYRQILGQKVEFLVSFYNNEISEKSEIFDDQFSVERPDGSNFTLKIRSTKLEDSAMYFCASSGDSSNGYTFGSGTRLTVV.

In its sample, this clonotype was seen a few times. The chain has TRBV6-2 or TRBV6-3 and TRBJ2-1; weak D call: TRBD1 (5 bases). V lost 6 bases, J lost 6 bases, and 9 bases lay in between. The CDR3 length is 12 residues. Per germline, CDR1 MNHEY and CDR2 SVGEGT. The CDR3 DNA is TGTGCCAGCAGGGTGGACACCAATGAGCAGTTCTTC. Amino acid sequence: CASRVDTNEQFF.

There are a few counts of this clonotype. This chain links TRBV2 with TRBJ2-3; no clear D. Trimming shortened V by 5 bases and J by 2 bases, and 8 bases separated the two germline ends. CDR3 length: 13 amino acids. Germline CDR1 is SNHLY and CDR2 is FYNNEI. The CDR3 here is CASSPGPTDTQYF. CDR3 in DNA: TGTGCCAGCAGTCCCGGACCCACAGATACGCAGTATTTT.

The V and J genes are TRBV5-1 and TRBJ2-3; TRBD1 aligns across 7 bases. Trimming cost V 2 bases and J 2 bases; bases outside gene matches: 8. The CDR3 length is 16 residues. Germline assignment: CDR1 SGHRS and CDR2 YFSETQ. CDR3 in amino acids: CASSLEGGQPTDTQYF. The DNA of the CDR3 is TGCGCCAGCAGCTTAGAAGGGGGACAGCCCACAGATACGCAGTATTTT.

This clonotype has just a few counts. The DNA of the CDR3 is TGTGCCAGCAGCCCCACAGCCCCCCAGGGACCAGATACGCAGTATTTT. Translated: CASSPTAPQGPDTQYF. The rearrangement joins TRBV7-9 to TRBJ2-3; D is perhaps TRBD1 or TRBD2 (5 bases each). The CDR3 spans 16 residues. From germline, CDR1 is SEHNR and CDR2 FQNEAQ (reference sequence). Trimming left V 5 bases short and J 4 bases short, with 19 bases between. The full variable domain, rest sourced from reference TRBV7-9 and TRBJ2-3, is DTGVSQNPRHKITKRGQNVTFRCDPISEHNRLYWYRQTLGQGPEFLTYFQNEAQLEKSRLLSDRFSAERPKGSFSTLEIQRTEQGDSAMYLCASSPTAPQGPDTQYFGPGTRLTVL.

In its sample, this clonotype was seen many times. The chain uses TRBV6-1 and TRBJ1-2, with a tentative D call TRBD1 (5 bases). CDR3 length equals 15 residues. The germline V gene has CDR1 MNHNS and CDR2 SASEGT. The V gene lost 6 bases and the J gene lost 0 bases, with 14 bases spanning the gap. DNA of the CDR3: TGTGCCAGCAGCAGTTCGAGAGGGGCTAACTATGGCTACACCTTC. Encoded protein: CASSSSRGANYGYTF.

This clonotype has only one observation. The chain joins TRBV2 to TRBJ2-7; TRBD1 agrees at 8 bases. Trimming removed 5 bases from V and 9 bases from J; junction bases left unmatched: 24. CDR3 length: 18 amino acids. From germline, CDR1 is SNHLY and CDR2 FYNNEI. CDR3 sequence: CASSLTRGLENPTLGQYF. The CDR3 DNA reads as TGTGCCAGCAGTTTAACCAGGGGGCTGGAAAACCCTACGCTCGGGCAGTACTTC. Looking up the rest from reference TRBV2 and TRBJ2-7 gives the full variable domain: EPEVTQTPSHQVTQMGQEVILRCVPISNHLYFYWYRQILGQKVEFLVSFYNNEISEKSEIFDDQFSVERPDGSNFTLKIRSTKLEDSAMYFCASSLTRGLENPTLGQYFGPGTRLTVT.

DNA for the CDR3: TGCGCCAGCAGCCAAGATCTCGCGCTGGAGCTGTTTTTT. Translated: CASSQDLALELFF. The chain recombines TRBV4-3 with TRBJ2-2; D unclear. The germline V gene encodes CDR1 LGHNA and CDR2 YSLEER. Trimming took off 0 bases at V and 10 bases at J, with 9 bases between the two ends. CDR3 size: 13 residues.

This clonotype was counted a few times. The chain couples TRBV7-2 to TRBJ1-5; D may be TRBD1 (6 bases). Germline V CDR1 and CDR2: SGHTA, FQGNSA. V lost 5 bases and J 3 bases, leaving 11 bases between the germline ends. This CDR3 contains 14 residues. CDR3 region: CASSVGQTNQPQHF. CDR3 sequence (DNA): TGTGCCAGCAGCGTTGGACAGACCAATCAGCCCCAGCATTTT.

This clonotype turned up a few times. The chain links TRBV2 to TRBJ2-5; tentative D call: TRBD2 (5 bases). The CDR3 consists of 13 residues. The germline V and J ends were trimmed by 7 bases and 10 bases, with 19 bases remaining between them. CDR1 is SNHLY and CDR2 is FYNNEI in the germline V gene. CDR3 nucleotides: TGTGCCAGCAATCCACCGGGGATGAACGTCCAGTACTTC. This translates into CASNPPGMNVQYF.